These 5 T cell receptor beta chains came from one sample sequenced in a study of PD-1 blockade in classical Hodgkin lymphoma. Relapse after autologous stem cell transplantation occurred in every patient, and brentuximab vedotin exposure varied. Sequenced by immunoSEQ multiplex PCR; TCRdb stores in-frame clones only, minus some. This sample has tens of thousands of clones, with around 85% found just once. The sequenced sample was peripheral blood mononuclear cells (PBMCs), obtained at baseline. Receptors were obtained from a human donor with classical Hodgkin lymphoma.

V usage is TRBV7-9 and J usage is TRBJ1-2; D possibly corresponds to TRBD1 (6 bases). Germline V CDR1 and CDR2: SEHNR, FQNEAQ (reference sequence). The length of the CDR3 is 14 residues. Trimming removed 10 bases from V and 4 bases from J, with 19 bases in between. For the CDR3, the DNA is TGTGCCATCGACACACAGGGAAGGTTCTATGGCTACACCTTC. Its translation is CAIDTQGRFYGYTF. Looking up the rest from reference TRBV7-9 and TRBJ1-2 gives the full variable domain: DTGVSQNPRHKITKRGQNVTFRCDPISEHNRLYWYRQTLGQGPEFLTYFQNEAQLEKSRLLSDRFSAERPKGSFSTLEIQRTEQGDSAMYLCAIDTQGRFYGYTFGSGTRLTVV.

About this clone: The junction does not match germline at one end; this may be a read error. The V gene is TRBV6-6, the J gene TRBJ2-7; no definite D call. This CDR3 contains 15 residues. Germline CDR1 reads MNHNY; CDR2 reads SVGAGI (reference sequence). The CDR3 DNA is TGTGCCAGCAGGTACTCACTCATGAGTGGGGACGAGCAGTACTTC. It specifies CASRYSLMSGDEQYF.

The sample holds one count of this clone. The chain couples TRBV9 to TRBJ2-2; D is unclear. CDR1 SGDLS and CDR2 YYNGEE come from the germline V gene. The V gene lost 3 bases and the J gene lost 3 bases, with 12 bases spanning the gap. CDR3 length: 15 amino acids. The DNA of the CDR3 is TGTGCCAGCAGCGGTCTCGGAACAGACACCGGGGAGCTGTTTTTT. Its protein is CASSGLGTDTGELFF.

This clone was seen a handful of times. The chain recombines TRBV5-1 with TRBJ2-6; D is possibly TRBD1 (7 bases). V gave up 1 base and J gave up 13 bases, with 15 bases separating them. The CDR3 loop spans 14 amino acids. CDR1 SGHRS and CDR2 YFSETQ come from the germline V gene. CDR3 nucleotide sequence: TGCGCCAGCAGCTTGCAGGGGGGTTTCCCTGTCCTGACTTTC. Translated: CASSLQGGFPVLTF.

CDR3 in DNA: TGTGCCAGCAGCCCCCTTGACCCCTACAATGAGCAGTTCTTC. This translates into CASSPLDPYNEQFF. This chain links TRBV5-6 with TRBJ2-1; D is undetermined. V was pared by 4 bases and J by 2 bases, with 10 bases between. Germline V CDR1 and CDR2: SGHDT, YYEEEE. There are 14 residues in the CDR3.